Below, 30 T cell receptor beta chains from the same sample are listed, as sequenced in a study of vaccination effects on CD4 cells after COVID-19. For these TCRs, the target antigens are not known. The protocol was immunoSEQ multiplex PCR, while the TCRdb copy is restricted to in-frame clones and leaves out a portion. The sample includes roughly 41,000 clones, 65% to 75% of them seen just once. Antigen-specific CD4+ T cells were expanded with viral peptide pools in the ViraFEST assay before sequencing. The authors isolated CD4+ T cells after nine to eleven days of culture. BNT162b2 vaccine or mRNA-1273 vaccine was given to participants in two doses. Sequenced material: CD4+ T cells from PBMCs cultured with HCoV-OC43 spike peptides, taken after COVID-19 vaccination. Stated subset: HCoV-OC43 spike overlapping peptide pool stimulation. The receptors shown here come from a human donor who received a COVID-19 vaccine.

This chain links TRBV7-9 with TRBJ1-1; no clear D. Germline V CDR1 and CDR2: SEHNR, FQNEAQ (reference sequence). The CDR3 runs 19 residues. V lost 2 bases and J lost 3, with 25 bases in between. CDR3 sequence (DNA): TGTGCCAGCAGCTTAATTTGGGGTTTCATCGGCGTTGGGGACACTGAAGCTTTCTTT. Translation: CASSLIWGFIGVGDTEAFF.

This clone was observed a handful of times. The chain is built from TRBV5-1 and TRBJ2-2; 11 bases agree with TRBD2. V dropped 3 bases and J dropped 5; count of bases not matched to a gene: 9. CDR1 and CDR2 (germline): SGHRS, YFSETQ. The length of the CDR3 is 17 residues. In DNA, the CDR3 is TGCGCCAGCAGCTCCTCTAGCGGGGGGTTCAGGACCGGGGAGCTGTTTTTT. Translated, it gives CASSSSSGGFRTGELFF. The full variable domain, rest sourced from reference TRBV5-1 and TRBJ2-2, is KAGVTQTPRYLIKTRGQQVTLSCSPISGHRSVSWYQQTPGQGLQFLFEYFSETQRNKGNFPGRFSGRQFSNSRSEMNVSTLELGDSALYLCASSSSSGGFRTGELFFGEGSRLTVL.

This sequence joins TRBV11-3 and TRBJ2-1; the D is unclear. This CDR3 is 13 amino acids long. Germline V gives CDR1 SGHNT, CDR2 YENEEA. V lost 2 bases, J lost 2 bases, and 4 bases lay in between. In DNA, the CDR3 is TGTGCCAGCAGCTTACAGACCTACAATGAGCAGTTCTTC. Its translation is CASSLQTYNEQFF. Drawing the rest from reference TRBV11-3 and TRBJ2-1, the complete variable domain is EAGVVQSPRYKIIEKKQPVAFWCNPISGHNTLYWYLQNLGQGPELLIRYENEEAVDDSQLPKDRFSAERLKGVDSTLKIQPAELGDSAVYLCASSLQTYNEQFFGPGTRLTVL.

As concerns this clone: Other DNA sequences of this sample code for an identical CDR3. The chain employs TRBV9 and TRBJ2-3; TRBD2 is a possible D gene (6 bases). The CDR3 sequence is 15 residues long. With 0 bases removed from V and 1 base from J, the gap between germline ends came to 9 bases. Germline V gene data show CDR1 as SGDLS and CDR2 as YYNGEE. CDR3 protein: CASSVGSGRTDTQYF. CDR3 in DNA: TGTGCCAGCAGCGTAGGTAGCGGACGCACAGATACGCAGTATTTT.

Here the CDR3 reads CASSPEGKKRTTQYF. The CDR3 nucleotides are TGTGCCAGCTCACCAGAAGGAAAAAAAAGAACTACGCAGTATTTT. The chain employs TRBV18 and TRBJ2-3, with D uncertain. The CDR3 extends over 15 amino acids. Germline CDR1 is KGHSH and CDR2 is LQKENI. The V gene lost 2 bases and the J gene lost 8 bases, with 17 bases spanning the gap.

The chain joins TRBV19 to TRBJ1-3; no clear D gene. Germline V CDR1 and CDR2: LNHDA, SQIVND (reference sequence). The CDR3 length is 12 residues. The germline V and J ends were trimmed by 6 bases and 7 bases, with 10 bases remaining between them. The CDR3 nucleotides are TGTGCCAGTAGCACTACGTGGAACACCATATATTTT. Translation gives CASSTTWNTIYF.

The V call is TRBV21-1, the J call TRBJ2-2; the DNA was not compared with TRBD2, the D call given in the table. TRBV21-1 is tagged as a pseudogene. The CDR3 length is 16 residues. The DNA for the CDR3 is TGTGCCAGCAGCAAAGGGCGGCGGGCGGACACCGGGGAGCTGTTTTTT. It encodes CASSKGRRADTGELFF.

The rearrangement uses TRBV3-1 (or the pseudogene TRBV3-2) and TRBJ2-5, with 8 positions matching TRBD2. Germline values: CDR1 LGHDT, CDR2 YNNKEL (reference sequence). The CDR3 loop spans 14 amino acids. V shed 7 bases and J 4 bases; nucleotides not matched to a gene: 8. The CDR3 DNA reads TGTGCCAGCACCCCACTAGCGGCTCCAGAGACCCAGTACTTC. The encoded protein is CASTPLAAPETQYF.

The chain couples TRBV19 to TRBJ1-1; the D is unclear. Trimming stripped 6 bases from V and 10 bases from J, with 12 bases between. The CDR3 is 11 residues long. The germline V gene has CDR1 LNHDA and CDR2 SQIVND (reference sequence). The chain's CDR3 is CASRWGVGAFF. The DNA of the CDR3 is TGTGCCAGTAGGTGGGGTGTTGGAGCTTTCTTT. Full variable domain (remainder filled in from reference TRBV19 and TRBJ1-1): DGGITQSPKYLFRKEGQNVTLSCEQNLNHDAMYWYRQDPGQGLRLIYYSQIVNDFQKGDIAEGYSVSREKKESFPLTVTSAQKNPTAFYLCASRWGVGAFFGQGTRLTVV.

This clone was detected a few times. The V call is TRBV5-6, the J call TRBJ1-3; D is unclear. The CDR3 spans 13 residues. Germline V lookup: CDR1 SGHDT, CDR2 YYEEEE. V was shortened by 3 bases and J by 0 bases, with 4 bases between the two germline ends. The DNA of the CDR3 is TGTGCCAGCAGCTCCCACTCTGGAAACACCATATATTTT. Protein product: CASSSHSGNTIYF. The whole variable domain, filled in from reference TRBV5-6 and TRBJ1-3, reads DAGVTQSPTHLIKTRGQQVTLRCSPKSGHDTVSWYQQALGQGPQFIFQYYEEEERQRGNFPDRFSGHQFPNYSSELNVNALLLGDSALYLCASSSHSGNTIYFGEGSWLTVV.

The chain combines TRBV3-1 (or the pseudogene TRBV3-2) with TRBJ1-6, with a tentative D call TRBD1 (5 bases). V was shortened by 6 bases and J by 8 bases, with 11 bases between the two germline ends. The germline V gene has CDR1 LGHDT and CDR2 YNNKEL (reference sequence). This CDR3 comprises 13 residues. The CDR3 DNA reads as TGTGCCAGCAGTCCCGTCAGGGATTCACCCCTCCACTTT. Translated, it gives CASSPVRDSPLHF.

The chain is built from TRBV6-4 and TRBJ1-4; D is undetermined. The V and J ends lost 0 bases and 4 bases respectively, with 9 bases between them. This CDR3 comprises 15 residues. Germline V gene data show CDR1 as MRHNA and CDR2 as SNTAGT. The CDR3: CASSDSAAGNEKLFF. The CDR3 nucleotides are TGTGCCAGCAGTGACTCGGCAGCTGGTAATGAAAAACTGTTTTTT.

The V gene is TRBV7-2, the J gene TRBJ2-7; no clear D gene. Germline-derived CDR1 and CDR2 are SGHTA and FQGNSA. The CDR3 runs to 13 residues. Between the trimmed V and J ends, which lost 3 bases and 0 bases, there was a span of 6 bases. Here the CDR3 DNA reads TGTGCCAGCAGCTTCCAGCCCTCCTACGAGCAGTACTTC. This translates into CASSFQPSYEQYF.

The rearrangement links TRBV15 to TRBJ2-5; TRBD1 agrees at 10 bases. V trimming: 3 bases; J trimming: 4 bases; junction bases outside the gene matches: 11. Germline V CDR1 and CDR2: LNHNV, YYDKDF (reference sequence). The CDR3 sequence is 17 residues long. CDR3 residues: CATSRGGQGGPGETQYF. CDR3 nucleotides: TGTGCCACCAGCAGGGGAGGACAGGGGGGCCCGGGAGAGACCCAGTACTTC.

The chain recombines TRBV5-4 with TRBJ2-2; D is perhaps TRBD1 (6 bases). From germline, CDR1 is SGHNT and CDR2 YYREEE (reference sequence). This CDR3 region has 13 residues. The V end lost 2 bases, the J end lost 5 bases, and 7 bases lay between the germline ends. The CDR3 coding sequence is TGTGCCAGCAGCTTTAGGGGGACCGGGGAGCTGTTTTTT. It translates to CASSFRGTGELFF.

V is TRBV25-1 and J is TRBJ1-2; TRBD1 aligns across 10 bases. This CDR3 is 14 amino acids long. Germline trimming cut 5 bases from V and 6 bases from J; bases unmatched to any gene: 6. In germline, CDR1 is MGHDK, CDR2 SYGVNS. CDR3 in amino acids: CASSFTGTGDGYTF. CDR3 DNA: TGTGCCAGCAGTTTTACCGGGACAGGGGATGGCTACACCTTC.

This clone has only one observation. The chain has TRBV6-5 and TRBJ1-3; no clear D gene. Trimming removed 7 bases from V and 5 bases from J, with 15 bases in between. Germline CDR1 reads MNHEY; CDR2 reads SVGAGI. The CDR3 runs 14 residues. The CDR3 nucleotides read TGTGCCAGCATGCGAGGGAACATGAGAAACACCATATATTTT. It encodes CASMRGNMRNTIYF.

The chain is built from TRBV11-2 and TRBJ1-6, with D maybe TRBD1 (5 bases). CDR1 is SGHAT and CDR2 is FQNNGV in the germline V gene. There are 15 residues in the CDR3. V gave up 6 bases and J gave up 7 bases, with 16 bases separating them. The CDR3 coding sequence is TGTGCCAGCAGGTCCCCCGGGACGGGAAATTCACCCCTCCACTTT. Protein sequence: CASRSPGTGNSPLHF. Using reference TRBV11-2 and TRBJ1-6 for the parts outside the CDR3, the full variable domain is EAGVAQSPRYKIIEKRQSVAFWCNPISGHATLYWYQQILGQGPKLLIQFQNNGVVDDSQLPKDRFSAERLKGVDSTLKIQPAKLEDSAVYLCASRSPGTGNSPLHFGNGTRLTVT.

This clone came up a few times. The chain combines TRBV3-1 (or the pseudogene TRBV3-2) with TRBJ1-5, with D possibly TRBD1 on 5 matching bases. The V end lost 2 bases, the J end lost 5 bases, and 7 bases lay between the germline ends. The CDR3 has 13 residues. The germline gives CDR1 LGHDT, CDR2 YNNKEL (reference sequence). Here the CDR3 DNA reads TGTGCCAGCAGCCAACAGGGTCATCAGCCCCAGCATTTT. This translates into CASSQQGHQPQHF.

The chain links TRBV5-1 to TRBJ1-4, with D tentatively TRBD1 (5 bases). The V end lost 2 bases, the J end lost 4 bases, and 15 bases lay between the germline ends. This CDR3 is built from 16 residues. The germline gives CDR1 SGHRS, CDR2 YFSETQ. The DNA for the CDR3 is TGCGCCAGCAGCTTCGCCAGGGATACGGGTAATGAAAAACTGTTTTTT. It yields the protein CASSFARDTGNEKLFF.

The chain is built from TRBV10-1 and TRBJ2-7; TRBD1 is a possible D gene (5 bases). V was cut by 5 bases and J by 2 bases, with 10 bases left in between. The CDR3 runs to 13 residues. The germline V gene encodes CDR1 WNHNN and CDR2 SYGVQD (reference sequence). CDR3 DNA sequence: TGCGCCAGCAGTTACAGGATTCCCTACGAGCAGTACTTC. Its translation: CASSYRIPYEQYF.

This clone has just a few counts. V and J are TRBV11-2 and TRBJ2-3; a possible D gene is TRBD1 (6 bases). Per germline, CDR1 SGHAT and CDR2 FQNNGV. This CDR3 is 15 amino acids long. The ends were cut back, 0 bases at V and 4 bases at J, with 11 bases in the middle. CDR3 DNA sequence: TGTGCCAGCAGCTTAGACAGGGGTCGCCCAGATACGCAGTATTTT. Amino acids: CASSLDRGRPDTQYF.

This clone was detected ten times or more. The chain has TRBV6-1 and TRBJ1-3; D remains unclear. Germline V gene lookup returns CDR1 MNHNS and CDR2 SASEGT. Between the trimmed V and J ends, which lost 0 bases and 8 bases, there was a span of 11 bases. The CDR3 consists of 14 residues. The CDR3 DNA is TGTGCCAGCAGTGAAGCGACTCAACGGGACACCATATATTTT. Translating it yields CASSEATQRDTIYF.

The table lists this clone with many counts. This chain's CDR3 is CASSDGGYEQYF. CDR3 DNA sequence: TGCGCCAGCAGTGACGGTGGCTACGAGCAGTACTTC. This chain connects TRBV10-1 to TRBJ2-7, with no clear D. Per germline, CDR1 WNHNN and CDR2 SYGVQD (reference sequence). This CDR3 region has 12 residues. V was cut by 3 bases and J by 3 bases, with 6 bases left in between.

This chain uses TRBV3-1 (or the pseudogene TRBV3-2) with TRBJ2-1; D remains ambiguous. This CDR3 is 16 amino acids long. Between the trimmed V and J ends, which lost 2 bases and 9 bases, there was a span of 20 bases. Per germline, CDR1 LGHDT and CDR2 YNNKEL (reference sequence). The CDR3 DNA reads TGTGCCAGCAGCCAAAGACGTGGCGTTAGCCTCTCTGAGCAGTTCTTC. It specifies CASSQRRGVSLSEQFF.

This clone was counted a few times. CDR3 sequence (DNA): TGCGCCAGCAGCCAAGATGGCAGGGTAGGCAATGAGCAGTTCTTC. It is translated as CASSQDGRVGNEQFF. The chain joins TRBV4-1 to TRBJ2-1; D is possibly TRBD1 (5 bases). This CDR3 contains 15 residues. The germline V gene encodes CDR1 MGHRA and CDR2 YSYEKL. V was shortened by 0 bases and J by 6 bases, with 12 bases between the two germline ends.

The J gene is TRBJ2-7, the V gene TRBV27; 8 bases are shared with TRBD2. Germline values: CDR1 MNHEY, CDR2 SMNVEV (reference sequence). The trim removed 4 bases at V and 4 bases at J, leaving 15 bases unmatched. The length of the CDR3 is 17 residues. The CDR3 coding sequence is TGTGCCAGCAGTTCCCTCCACGGGGGGGGTAGCGGGTACGAGCAGTACTTC. This translates into CASSSLHGGGSGYEQYF.

The rearrangement joins TRBV18 to TRBJ2-3; 9 bases agree with TRBD1. The V segment lost 4 bases and the J segment 6 bases; nucleotides outside the gene matches: 5. The CDR3 loop spans 14 amino acids. Per the germline V gene, CDR1 is KGHSH and CDR2 is LQKENI. The CDR3 DNA sequence: TGTGCCAGCTCACGGACAGGGGCTAGGGATACGCAGTATTTT. This encodes CASSRTGARDTQYF.

The chain carries TRBV7-9 and TRBJ2-7; D is possibly TRBD1 or TRBD2 (5 bases each). CDR1 is SEHNR, CDR2 FQNEAQ, per germline (reference sequence). The CDR3 spans 13 residues. Deletions cut 8 bases from V and 3 bases from J, with 14 bases between. This CDR3 is CASSGTDNYEQYF. For the CDR3, the DNA is TGTGCCAGCTCCGGGACGGATAACTACGAGCAGTACTTC.

The chain has TRBV11-2 and TRBJ2-1; D call uncertain. The CDR3 is 15 residues long. Trimming left V 1 base short and J 1 base short, with 8 bases between. CDR1 and CDR2 from the germline V gene are SGHAT and FQNNGV. CDR3 nucleotides: TGTGCCAGCAGCTTAGGGGTGGGATCCTACAATGAGCAGTTCTTC. It codes for CASSLGVGSYNEQFF.